This passage covers 8 T cell receptor beta chains from one sample sequenced in a study of identical twins. TCRdb called the 5' RACE reads again in MiXCR, with one record for every CDR3 protein. The data show hundreds of thousands of distinct CDR3 sequences, about 12% seen once. These data were also reused for a study on yellow fever vaccine responses in identical twins.

The sequenced sample consisted of PBMCs. The source is a woman between 18 and 30 years old in good health.

In this sample, this clonotype turned up a few times. The chain employs TRBV14 and TRBJ2-5, with TRBD2 matching 14 bases. Germline trimming cut 7 bases from V and 2 bases from J; bases unmatched to any gene: 6. There are 16 residues in the CDR3. Germline-derived CDR1 and CDR2 are SGHDN and FVKESK. The CDR3 reads CASTRGLAGGQETQYF. In nucleotides, the CDR3 is TGTGCCAGCACTCGTGGACTAGCGGGGGGACAAGAGACCCAGTACTTC.

This clonotype has at least ten counts. V usage is TRBV20-1 and J usage is TRBJ2-5; 7 nucleotides align to TRBD1. Trimming cost V 6 bases and J 5 bases; bases outside gene matches: 6. CDR1 DFQATT and CDR2 SNEGSKA come from the germline V gene (reference sequence). The CDR3 contains 12 residues. The CDR3 loop is CSATGAGETQYF. DNA for the CDR3: TGCAGTGCAACAGGGGCCGGGGAGACCCAGTACTTC.

This clonotype was detected many times. This sequence joins TRBV5-1 and TRBJ2-7, with TRBD1 as a possible D gene (5 bases). The CDR3 runs 15 residues. Germline lookup yields CDR1 SGHRS and CDR2 YFSETQ. Trimming stripped 4 bases from V and 3 bases from J, with 17 bases between. For the CDR3, the DNA is TGCGCCAGCAGCCGTGGGCGGACAAAAGACTACGAGCAGTACTTC. Protein: CASSRGRTKDYEQYF. The variable domain in full, completed from reference TRBV5-1 and TRBJ2-7, reads KAGVTQTPRYLIKTRGQQVTLSCSPISGHRSVSWYQQTPGQGLQFLFEYFSETQRNKGNFPGRFSGRQFSNSRSEMNVSTLELGDSALYLCASSRGRTKDYEQYFGPGTRLTVT.

This clonotype was seen at least ten times. The V call is TRBV28, the J call TRBJ2-7, with 13 positions matching TRBD2. Losses at the gene ends were 5 bases for V and 1 base for J; bases not matched to a gene: 5. The CDR3 extends over 16 amino acids. Germline V gene data show CDR1 as MDHEN and CDR2 as SYDVKM. The CDR3 DNA sequence: TGTGCCAGCAGTCCAAGGACTAGCGGGAGATCCTACGAGCAGTACTTC. Encoded protein: CASSPRTSGRSYEQYF.

This chain links TRBV10-3 with TRBJ2-2; D is perhaps TRBD2 (5 bases). The CDR3 extends over 13 amino acids. V lost 6 bases to trimming and J lost 2 bases, with 7 bases between them. CDR1 ENHRY and CDR2 SYGVKD come from the germline V gene. The CDR3 nucleotides are TGTGCCATCAGGAGACTAAACACCGGGGAGCTGTTTTTT. Amino acids: CAIRRLNTGELFF.

This clonotype was detected only a few times. The J gene is TRBJ2-1, the V gene TRBV12-3 or TRBV12-4, with TRBD1 matching 8 bases. This CDR3 has 18 residues. J was trimmed by 0 bases and V by 5 bases; bases with no gene match: 12. CDR3 in DNA: TGTGCCAGCAGTCCCCGACCGACAGGGGCCAGCTCCTACAATGAGCAGTTCTTC. Protein sequence: CASSPRPTGASSYNEQFF.

In this sample, this clonotype turned up many times. The V and J genes are TRBV7-9 and TRBJ2-2; D unclear. The CDR3 extends over 14 amino acids. The germline V and J ends were trimmed by 6 bases and 5 bases, with 13 bases remaining between them. Germline values: CDR1 SEHNR, CDR2 FQNEAQ (reference sequence). The CDR3 DNA reads as TGTGCCAGCAGTCGTAGGAGCCCAACCGGGGAGCTGTTTTTT. This encodes CASSRRSPTGELFF.

This clonotype was counted between two and nine times. J is TRBJ2-7 and V is TRBV12-3 or TRBV12-4, with D tentatively TRBD1 (5 bases). The CDR3 runs 14 residues. The V gene lost 7 bases and the J gene lost 0 bases, with 13 bases spanning the gap. The CDR3 DNA is TGTGCCAGCACCAAGGGGTTGCGCTCCTACGAGCAGTACTTC. Protein product: CASTKGLRSYEQYF.